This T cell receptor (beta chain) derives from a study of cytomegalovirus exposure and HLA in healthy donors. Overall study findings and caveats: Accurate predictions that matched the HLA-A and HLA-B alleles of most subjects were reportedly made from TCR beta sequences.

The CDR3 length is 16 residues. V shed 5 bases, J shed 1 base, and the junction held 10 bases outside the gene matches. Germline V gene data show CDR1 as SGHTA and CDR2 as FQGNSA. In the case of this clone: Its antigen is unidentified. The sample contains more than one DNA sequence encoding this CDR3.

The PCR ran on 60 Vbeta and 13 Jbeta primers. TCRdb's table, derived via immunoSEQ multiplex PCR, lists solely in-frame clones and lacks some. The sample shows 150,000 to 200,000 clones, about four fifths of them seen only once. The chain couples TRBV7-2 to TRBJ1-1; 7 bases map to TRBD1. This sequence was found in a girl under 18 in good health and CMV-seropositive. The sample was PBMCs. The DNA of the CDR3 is TGTGCCAGCAGCCTAAATGGAGGGGGCACGAACACTGAAGCTTTCTTT. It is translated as CASSLNGGGTNTEAFF.